This TCR beta chain derives from a study of CD8 T cells in Susac syndrome. Study-level findings and limits: That the number of individuals in its TCR sequencing and HLA analysis was relatively small was acknowledged by the study.

With random hexamers, roughly 0.45 to 1 ug RNA was reverse transcribed. The TCR beta CDR3 was amplified by immunoSEQ multiplex PCR across 54 Vbeta, 13 Jbeta. TCRdb ran MiXCR on the immunoSEQ multiplex PCR reads and lists one entry per CDR3 protein. In the table there are about 300,000 distinct CDR3 sequences, 89% of which are singletons. For this clonotype: Its antigen is undetermined.

The sample was CD8+ T cells from PBMCs. This clonotype was obtained from a human donor with multiple sclerosis.

The CDR3 sequence is CASRPIPGGAETGELFF. The CDR3 nucleotides read TGTGCCAGCAGGCCTATCCCTGGGGGGGCTGAAACCGGGGAGCTGTTTTTT. This chain connects TRBV6-1 to TRBJ2-2, with D tentatively TRBD2 (7 bases). Trimming took off 6 bases at V and 5 bases at J, with 22 bases between the two ends. The CDR3 extends over 17 amino acids. CDR1 and CDR2 (germline): MNHNS, SASEGT.